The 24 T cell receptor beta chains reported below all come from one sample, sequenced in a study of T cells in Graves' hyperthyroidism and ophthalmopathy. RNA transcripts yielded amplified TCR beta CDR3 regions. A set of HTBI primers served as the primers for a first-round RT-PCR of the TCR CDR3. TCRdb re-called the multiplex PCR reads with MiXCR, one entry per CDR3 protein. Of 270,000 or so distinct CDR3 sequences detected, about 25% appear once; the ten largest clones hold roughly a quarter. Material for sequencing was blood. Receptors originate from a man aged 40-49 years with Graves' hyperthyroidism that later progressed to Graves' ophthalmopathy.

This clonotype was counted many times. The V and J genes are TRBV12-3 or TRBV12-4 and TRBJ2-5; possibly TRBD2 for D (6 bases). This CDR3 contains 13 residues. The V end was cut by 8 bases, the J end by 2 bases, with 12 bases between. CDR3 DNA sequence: TGTGCCAGCCTCCGGCGGGGACAAGAGACCCAGTACTTC. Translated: CASLRRGQETQYF.

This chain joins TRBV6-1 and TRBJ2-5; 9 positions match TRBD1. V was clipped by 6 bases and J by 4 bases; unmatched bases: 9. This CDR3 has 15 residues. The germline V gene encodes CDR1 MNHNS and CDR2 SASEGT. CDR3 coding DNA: TGTGCCAGCAGCCGCGGGACAGGGAGGCGAGAGACCCAGTACTTC. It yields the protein CASSRGTGRRETQYF.

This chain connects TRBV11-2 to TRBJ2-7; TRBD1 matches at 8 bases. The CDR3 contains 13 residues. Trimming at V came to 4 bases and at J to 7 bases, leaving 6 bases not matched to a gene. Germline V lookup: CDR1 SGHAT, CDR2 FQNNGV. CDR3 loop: CASSSDRAAEQYF. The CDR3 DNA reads TGTGCCAGCAGCTCGGACAGGGCGGCGGAGCAGTACTTC.

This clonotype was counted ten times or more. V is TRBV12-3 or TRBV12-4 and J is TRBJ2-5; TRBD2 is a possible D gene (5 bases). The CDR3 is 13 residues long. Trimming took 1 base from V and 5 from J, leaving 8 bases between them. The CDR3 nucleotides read TGTGCCAGCAGTTTAGGCTGGAGGGAGACCCAGTACTTC. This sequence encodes CASSLGWRETQYF.

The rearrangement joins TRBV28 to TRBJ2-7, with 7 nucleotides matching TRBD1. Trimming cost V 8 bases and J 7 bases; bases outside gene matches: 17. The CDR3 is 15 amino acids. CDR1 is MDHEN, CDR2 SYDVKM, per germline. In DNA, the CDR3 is TGTGCCAGCGCGAGGGAACGACAGGGCTTAGGGGAGCAGTACTTC. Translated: CASARERQGLGEQYF.

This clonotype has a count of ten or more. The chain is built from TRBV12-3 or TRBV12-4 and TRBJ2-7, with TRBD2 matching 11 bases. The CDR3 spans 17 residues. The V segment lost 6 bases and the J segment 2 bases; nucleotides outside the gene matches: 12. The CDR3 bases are TGTGCCAGCAGCCCCTCCGGACTAGCGGGTATACCCTACGAGCAGTACTTC. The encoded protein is CASSPSGLAGIPYEQYF.

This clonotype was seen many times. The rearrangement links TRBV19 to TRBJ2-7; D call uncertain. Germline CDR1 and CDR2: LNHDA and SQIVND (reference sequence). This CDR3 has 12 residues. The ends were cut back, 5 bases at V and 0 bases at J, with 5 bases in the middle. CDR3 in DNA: TGTGCCAGTAGTGGGCTCTCCTACGAGCAGTACTTC. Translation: CASSGLSYEQYF.

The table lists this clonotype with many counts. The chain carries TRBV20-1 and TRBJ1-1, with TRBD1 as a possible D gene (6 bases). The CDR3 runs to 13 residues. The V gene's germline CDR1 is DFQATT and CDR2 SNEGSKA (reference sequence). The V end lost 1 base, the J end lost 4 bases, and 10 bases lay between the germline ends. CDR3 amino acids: CSARADSRTEAFF. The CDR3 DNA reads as TGCAGTGCTAGAGCGGACAGTCGCACTGAAGCTTTCTTT.

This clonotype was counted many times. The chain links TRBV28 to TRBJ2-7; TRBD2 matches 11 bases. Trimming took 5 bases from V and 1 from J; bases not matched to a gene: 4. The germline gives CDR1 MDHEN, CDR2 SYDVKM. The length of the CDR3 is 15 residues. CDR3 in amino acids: CASSTSGSGSYEQYF. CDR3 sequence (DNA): TGTGCCAGCAGTACTAGCGGGAGTGGTTCCTACGAGCAGTACTTC.

CDR3 coding DNA: TGCAGTGCTAGAGATAGGGGGGGCTTCAGGTACGAGCAGTACTTC. The encoded protein is CSARDRGGFRYEQYF. The chain joins TRBV20-1 to TRBJ2-7; D might be TRBD2 (7 bases). The CDR3 is 15 residues long. Trimming cost V 0 bases and J 4 bases, with 16 bases left between them. CDR1 and CDR2 (germline): DFQATT, SNEGSKA (reference sequence).

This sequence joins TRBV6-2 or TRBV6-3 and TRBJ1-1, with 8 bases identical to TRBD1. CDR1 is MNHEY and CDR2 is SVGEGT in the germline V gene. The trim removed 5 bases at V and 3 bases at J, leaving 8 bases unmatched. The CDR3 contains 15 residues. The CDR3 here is CASSPLTGEDTEAFF. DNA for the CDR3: TGTGCCAGCAGTCCGCTGACAGGGGAGGACACTGAAGCTTTCTTT.

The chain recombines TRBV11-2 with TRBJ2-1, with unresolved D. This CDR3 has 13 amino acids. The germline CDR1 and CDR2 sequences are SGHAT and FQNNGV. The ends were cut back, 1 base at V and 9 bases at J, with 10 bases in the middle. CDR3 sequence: CASSLVRVSEQFF. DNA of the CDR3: TGTGCCAGCAGCTTAGTTCGGGTATCTGAGCAGTTCTTC.

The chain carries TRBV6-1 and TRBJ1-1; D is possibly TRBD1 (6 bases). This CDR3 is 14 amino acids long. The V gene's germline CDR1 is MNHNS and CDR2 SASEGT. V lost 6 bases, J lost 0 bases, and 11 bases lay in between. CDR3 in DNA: TGTGCCAGCAGGAGGGGGGGGATGAACACTGAAGCTTTCTTT. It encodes CASRRGGMNTEAFF.

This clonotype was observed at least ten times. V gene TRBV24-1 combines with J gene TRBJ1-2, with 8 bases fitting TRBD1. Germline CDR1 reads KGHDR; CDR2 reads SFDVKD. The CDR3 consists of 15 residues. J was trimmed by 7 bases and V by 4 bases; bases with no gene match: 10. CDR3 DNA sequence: TGTGCCACCAGTGAGAGGACAGGGTCAATAGGTGGCTACACCTTC. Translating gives CATSERTGSIGGYTF.

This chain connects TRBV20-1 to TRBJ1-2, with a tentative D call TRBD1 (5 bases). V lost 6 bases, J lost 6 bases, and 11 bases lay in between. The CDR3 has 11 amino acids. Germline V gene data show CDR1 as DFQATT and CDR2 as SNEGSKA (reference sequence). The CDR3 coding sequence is TGCAGTGCGAGCGGGGGGAATGGCTACACCTTC. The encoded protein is CSASGGNGYTF.

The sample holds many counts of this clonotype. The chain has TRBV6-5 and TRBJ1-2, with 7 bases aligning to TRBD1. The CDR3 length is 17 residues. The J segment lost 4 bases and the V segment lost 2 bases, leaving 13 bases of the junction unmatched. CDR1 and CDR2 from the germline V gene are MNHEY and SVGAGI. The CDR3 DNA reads TGTGCCAGCAGTTACACCGACCCGGGACAGAAAATCTATGGCTACACCTTC. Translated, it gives CASSYTDPGQKIYGYTF.

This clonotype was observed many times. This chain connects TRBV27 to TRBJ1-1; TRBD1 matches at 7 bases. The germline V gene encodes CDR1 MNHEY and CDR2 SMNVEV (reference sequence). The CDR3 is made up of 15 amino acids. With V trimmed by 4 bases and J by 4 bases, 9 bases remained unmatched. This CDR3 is CASSSRQGRSTEAFF. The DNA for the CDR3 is TGTGCCAGCAGTTCGCGACAGGGTCGGAGCACTGAAGCTTTCTTT.

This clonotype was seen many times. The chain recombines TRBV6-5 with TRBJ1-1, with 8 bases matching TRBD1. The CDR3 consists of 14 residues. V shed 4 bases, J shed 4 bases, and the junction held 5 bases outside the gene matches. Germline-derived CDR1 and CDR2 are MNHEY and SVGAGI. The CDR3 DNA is TGTGCCAGCAGTTCCGCGACAGGGGCCACTGAAGCTTTCTTT. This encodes CASSSATGATEAFF.

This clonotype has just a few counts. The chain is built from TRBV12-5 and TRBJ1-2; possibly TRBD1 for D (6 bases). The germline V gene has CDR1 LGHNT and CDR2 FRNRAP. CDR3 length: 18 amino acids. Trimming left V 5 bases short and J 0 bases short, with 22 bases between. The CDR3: CASGRPPPPTGANYGYTF. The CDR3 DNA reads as TGTGCTAGTGGTCGGCCCCCCCCCCCGACAGGAGCTAACTATGGCTACACCTTC.

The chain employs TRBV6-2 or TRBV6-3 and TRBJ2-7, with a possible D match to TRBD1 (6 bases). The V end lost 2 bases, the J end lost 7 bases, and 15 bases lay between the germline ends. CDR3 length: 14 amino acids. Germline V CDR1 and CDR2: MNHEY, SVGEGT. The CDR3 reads CASSYGGHESEQYF. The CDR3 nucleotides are TGTGCCAGCAGTTACGGGGGCCATGAATCTGAGCAGTACTTC.

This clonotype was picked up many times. The CDR3 loop is CAWSVWGQGGSYEQYF. The CDR3 bases are TGTGCCTGGAGTGTCTGGGGACAGGGGGGCTCCTACGAGCAGTACTTC. The chain couples TRBV30 to TRBJ2-7; 11 bases match TRBD1. This CDR3 has 16 amino acids. Looked up from germline, CDR1 is GTSNPN and CDR2 is SVGIG (reference sequence). Trimming took 0 bases from V and 0 from J; bases not matched to a gene: 4. The full variable domain, completed using reference TRBV30 and TRBJ2-7, is SQTIHQWPATLVQPVGSPLSLECTVEGTSNPNLYWYRQAAGRGLQLLFYSVGIGQISSEVPQNLSASRPQDRQFILSSKKLLLSDSGFYLCAWSVWGQGGSYEQYFGPGTRLTVT.

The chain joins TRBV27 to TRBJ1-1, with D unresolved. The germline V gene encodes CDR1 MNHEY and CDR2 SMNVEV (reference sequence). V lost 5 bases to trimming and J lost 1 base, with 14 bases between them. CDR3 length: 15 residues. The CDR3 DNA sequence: TGTGCCAGCAGTACGCCCGGGCCTGCGAACACTGAAGCTTTCTTT. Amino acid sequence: CASSTPGPANTEAFF.

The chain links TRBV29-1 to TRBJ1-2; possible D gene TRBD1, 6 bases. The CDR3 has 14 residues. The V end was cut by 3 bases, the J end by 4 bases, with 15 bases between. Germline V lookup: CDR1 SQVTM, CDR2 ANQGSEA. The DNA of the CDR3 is TGCAGCGTTGATAAGGCTGGGACATTCTATGGCTACACCTTC. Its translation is CSVDKAGTFYGYTF.

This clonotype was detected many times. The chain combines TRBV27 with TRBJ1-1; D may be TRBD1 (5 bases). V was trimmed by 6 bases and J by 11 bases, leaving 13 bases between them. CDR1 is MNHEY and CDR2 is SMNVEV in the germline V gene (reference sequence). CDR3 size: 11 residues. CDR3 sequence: CASRSGTAAFF. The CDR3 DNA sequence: TGTGCCAGCAGGAGTGGGACGGCGGCTTTCTTT.